The 26 T cell receptor beta chains below come from one sample, sequenced in a study of blood T cell repertoires in COVID-19. The method was immunoSEQ multiplex PCR; TCRdb's version includes in-frame clones alone and lacks a portion of them. The sample has 55,000 to 75,000 clones, 65% to 85% seen once. Sequencing was carried out using peripheral blood. The receptors stem from a man older than 75 with COVID-19, enrolled during active disease.

The J gene is TRBJ1-1, the V gene TRBV25-1; possibly TRBD1 for D (6 bases). V gave up 6 bases and J gave up 4 bases, with 15 bases separating them. This CDR3 contains 14 residues. The germline CDR1 and CDR2 sequences are MGHDK and SYGVNS. CDR3 nucleotide sequence: TGTGCCAGCAGCGACACAGGGTTACGCACTGAAGCTTTCTTT. This gives the protein CASSDTGLRTEAFF.

The chain has TRBV7-8 and TRBJ1-1, with TRBD1 matching 8 bases. Germline trimming cut 1 base from V and 4 bases from J; bases unmatched to any gene: 5. The CDR3 consists of 15 residues. Germline CDR1 is SGHVS and CDR2 is FQNEAQ. CDR3 DNA sequence: TGTGCCAGCAGCTTAGTATACGGACAGGGCACTGAAGCTTTCTTT. It is translated as CASSLVYGQGTEAFF.

The V gene is TRBV28, the J gene TRBJ2-1, with D possibly matching TRBD2 (5 bases). Germline V gene sequence: CDR1 MDHEN, CDR2 SYDVKM. The CDR3 spans 14 residues. V was pared by 2 bases and J by 2 bases, with 7 bases between. Written as DNA, the CDR3 is TGTGCCAGCAGTTTACCACTAGCCTACAATGAGCAGTTCTTC. Protein product: CASSLPLAYNEQFF.

This chain connects TRBV24-1 to TRBJ1-5; a weak D match, TRBD1 (5 bases). V lost 2 bases to trimming and J lost 0 bases, with 7 bases between them. The CDR3 contains 15 residues. Germline CDR1 is KGHDR and CDR2 is SFDVKD. In DNA form, the CDR3 reads TGTGCCACCAGTGATTCGGGGGTTAGCAATCAGCCCCAGCATTTT. Translating it yields CATSDSGVSNQPQHF.

The chain has TRBV28 and TRBJ1-1, with D uncertain. The germline V gene encodes CDR1 MDHEN and CDR2 SYDVKM. Trimming stripped 5 bases from V and 7 bases from J, with 17 bases between. The CDR3 length is 14 residues. The CDR3 is CASSLLSGAVEAFF. The CDR3 nucleotides read TGTGCCAGCAGTCTTCTCTCGGGTGCCGTTGAAGCTTTCTTT.

The rearrangement links TRBV6-2 or TRBV6-3 to TRBJ1-2; the match to TRBD1 covers 9 bases. This CDR3 contains 14 residues. Germline CDR1 and CDR2: MNHEY and SVGEGT. Trimming at V came to 5 bases and at J to 0 bases, leaving 1 base not matched to a gene. This CDR3 reads CASSRDRANYGYTF. CDR3 sequence (DNA): TGTGCCAGCAGTCGGGACAGGGCTAACTATGGCTACACCTTC.

The V call is TRBV12-3 or TRBV12-4, the J call TRBJ1-2, with 9 nucleotides matching TRBD1. This CDR3 is 13 amino acids long. V dropped 8 bases and J dropped 6; count of bases not matched to a gene: 7. CDR3 in DNA: TGTGCCAGCCAGACAGGGGGAGGAGATGGCTACACCTTC. Translated, it gives CASQTGGGDGYTF.

This chain connects TRBV5-1 to TRBJ1-5; D possibly corresponds to TRBD1 (6 bases). The CDR3 extends over 14 amino acids. Looked up from germline, CDR1 is SGHRS and CDR2 is YFSETQ. With 4 bases removed from V and 1 base from J, the gap between germline ends came to 9 bases. CDR3 protein: CASSVTGSNQPQHF. CDR3 sequence (DNA): TGCGCCAGCAGCGTCACAGGGAGCAATCAGCCCCAGCATTTT.

The CDR3 nucleotides are TGTGCCAGCAGTTTACAGCCGGGACAGGGAAGATCTACTAATGAAAAACTGTTTTTT. Translated: CASSLQPGQGRSTNEKLFF. This sequence joins TRBV27 and TRBJ1-4; 9 bases line up with TRBD1. This CDR3 region has 19 residues. Trimming cost V 2 bases and J 2 bases; bases outside gene matches: 12. Per germline, CDR1 MNHEY and CDR2 SMNVEV (reference sequence).

This clone occurred a few times. This chain joins TRBV7-2 and TRBJ2-2, with D unclear. The CDR3 has 14 amino acids. Trimming took 1 base from V and 7 from J, leaving 10 bases between them. The germline gives CDR1 SGHTA, CDR2 FQGNSA. The CDR3 spells CASSLVSSFGELFF. CDR3 DNA: TGTGCCAGCAGCTTAGTTAGTTCATTCGGGGAGCTGTTTTTT.

The chain employs TRBV4-1 and TRBJ1-4, with TRBD1 matching 8 bases. CDR1 is MGHRA and CDR2 is YSYEKL in the germline V gene. With 4 bases clipped from V and 10 bases from J, the junction kept 11 bases outside the gene matches. The CDR3 runs 15 residues. The CDR3: CASSLDGQGGGKLFF. The CDR3 DNA sequence: TGCGCCAGCAGCCTTGACGGACAGGGTGGGGGAAAACTGTTTTTT.

The genes are TRBV9 and TRBJ1-3, with 7 bases matching TRBD1. Germline V lookup: CDR1 SGDLS, CDR2 YYNGEE. The CDR3 consists of 17 residues. With 3 bases clipped from V and 0 bases from J, the junction kept 9 bases outside the gene matches. CDR3 in amino acids: CASSAGDSTYSGNTIYF. CDR3 nucleotides: TGTGCCAGCAGCGCAGGGGACAGTACTTACTCTGGAAACACCATATATTTT.

The chain employs TRBV6-5 and TRBJ1-5, with D tentatively TRBD1 (6 bases). Germline V gene sequence: CDR1 MNHEY, CDR2 SVGAGI. The CDR3 sequence is 13 residues long. Between the trimmed V and J ends, which lost 5 bases and 6 bases, there was a span of 11 bases. The CDR3 protein is CASSQSGVQPQHF. The CDR3 DNA reads TGTGCCAGCAGTCAATCAGGGGTTCAGCCCCAGCATTTT.

The V gene is TRBV6-2 or TRBV6-3, the J gene TRBJ2-1, with 11 nucleotides matching TRBD2. CDR3 length: 15 amino acids. The V gene's germline CDR1 is MNHEY and CDR2 SVGEGT. With 5 bases clipped from V and 7 bases from J, the junction kept 7 bases outside the gene matches. The CDR3: CASSLLAGGGNEQFF. The CDR3 DNA follows: TGTGCCAGCAGTCTTTTAGCGGGAGGGGGTAATGAGCAGTTCTTC.

The V and J genes are TRBV5-6 and TRBJ1-3; D ambiguous. Trimming left V 1 base short and J 2 bases short, with 10 bases between. The CDR3 is made up of 15 amino acids. Germline V gene sequence: CDR1 SGHDT, CDR2 YYEEEE. This CDR3 is CASSLFGPAGNTIYF. In nucleotides, the CDR3 is TGTGCCAGCAGCTTGTTTGGGCCGGCTGGAAACACCATATATTTT.

The genes are TRBV4-3 and TRBJ1-4; 9 positions match TRBD1. The CDR3 runs 20 residues. CDR1 and CDR2 from the germline V gene are LGHNA and YSLEER. With V trimmed by 0 bases and J by 3 bases, 14 bases remained unmatched. Here the CDR3 reads CASSQDWRGTGFLANEKLFF. In nucleotides, the CDR3 is TGCGCCAGCAGCCAAGATTGGCGCGGGACAGGGTTTTTGGCTAATGAAAAACTGTTTTTT.

V is TRBV6-5 and J is TRBJ2-7; D gene unclear. This CDR3 has 12 residues. CDR1 and CDR2 (germline): MNHEY, SVGAGI. V was clipped by 7 bases and J by 3 bases, with 10 bases between them. CDR3 nucleotides: TGTGCCAGCACGCAGGTTTTCTACGAGCAGTACTTC. This encodes CASTQVFYEQYF.

The V gene is TRBV5-1, the J gene TRBJ1-5; D is possibly TRBD1 (5 bases). CDR1 is SGHRS, CDR2 YFSETQ, per germline. V was clipped by 0 bases and J by 3 bases, with 13 bases between them. The CDR3 runs to 16 residues. CDR3 residues: CASSLDGGGNNQPQHF. The CDR3 DNA is TGCGCCAGCAGCTTGGACGGGGGGGGGAACAATCAGCCCCAGCATTTT. Filled out from reference TRBV5-1 and TRBJ1-5, the complete variable domain reads KAGVTQTPRYLIKTRGQQVTLSCSPISGHRSVSWYQQTPGQGLQFLFEYFSETQRNKGNFPGRFSGRQFSNSRSEMNVSTLELGDSALYLCASSLDGGGNNQPQHFGDGTRLSIL.

This sequence joins TRBV6-2 or TRBV6-3 and TRBJ1-2; tentatively, D is TRBD1 (5 bases). This CDR3 comprises 15 residues. CDR1 is MNHEY, CDR2 SVGEGT, per germline. V shed 2 bases and J shed 5 bases, with 15 bases lying between them. The chain's CDR3 is CASSYGQGSPYGYTF. CDR3 DNA sequence: TGTGCCAGCAGTTACGGCCAGGGATCCCCTTATGGCTACACCTTC.

The chain couples TRBV29-1 to TRBJ2-1, with 7 bases lining up with TRBD1. This CDR3 contains 13 residues. V shed 6 bases, J shed 0 bases, and the junction held 2 bases outside the gene matches. Germline CDR1 SQVTM, CDR2 ANQGSEA. The CDR3 bases are TGCAGCGTACGGGACAGCTCCTACAATGAGCAGTTCTTC. Its translation: CSVRDSSYNEQFF.

The table lists this clone with a few counts. The chain uses TRBV12-3 or TRBV12-4 and TRBJ1-2; no definite D call. With 7 bases removed from V and 0 bases from J, the gap between germline ends came to 6 bases. The CDR3 is 12 residues long. The CDR3 here is CASTEANYGYTF. The CDR3 DNA reads as TGTGCCAGCACAGAAGCTAACTATGGCTACACCTTC.

The chain is built from TRBV30 and TRBJ1-2, with 7 bases that match TRBD1. V gave up 4 bases and J gave up 4 bases; unmatched junction bases: 6. The CDR3 contains 13 residues. Per germline, CDR1 GTSNPN and CDR2 SVGIG (reference sequence). This CDR3 reads CAWTPGDSYGYTF. DNA of the CDR3: TGTGCCTGGACCCCAGGGGACAGCTATGGCTACACCTTC.

The rearrangement uses TRBV28 and TRBJ2-3; 8 nucleotides align to TRBD2. The V and J ends lost 5 bases and 1 base, in that order; junction bases with no gene match: 8. Germline loops: CDR1 MDHEN, CDR2 SYDVKM. This CDR3 region has 16 residues. The CDR3 nucleotides are TGTGCCAGCAGTGATTCGGGGCGGGGGGGCACAGATACGCAGTATTTT. It yields the protein CASSDSGRGGTDTQYF.

The chain has TRBV18 and TRBJ2-3; unclear D gene. CDR1 is KGHSH, CDR2 LQKENI, per germline. V was shortened by 3 bases and J by 0 bases, with 4 bases between the two germline ends. The CDR3 totals 13 residues. CDR3 sequence: CASSPPSTDTQYF. In nucleotides, the CDR3 is TGTGCCAGCTCACCTCCTAGCACAGATACGCAGTATTTT. Using reference TRBV18 and TRBJ2-3 for the parts outside the CDR3, the full variable domain is NAGVMQNPRHLVRRRGQEARLRCSPMKGHSHVYWYRQLPEEGLKFMVYLQKENIIDESGMPKERFSAEFPKEGPSILRIQQVVRGDSAAYFCASSPPSTDTQYFGPGTRLTVL.

This chain connects TRBV5-4 to TRBJ2-2, with a weak D call TRBD1 (5 bases). Per germline, CDR1 SGHNT and CDR2 YYREEE (reference sequence). Trimming took 0 bases from V and 6 from J, leaving 12 bases between them. This CDR3 spans 15 amino acids. The CDR3, as DNA: TGTGCCAGCAGCTTGGCGCAGGGCCAGGCCGGGGAGCTGTTTTTT. It specifies CASSLAQGQAGELFF.

The chain recombines TRBV29-1 with TRBJ2-7; 8 bases line up with TRBD1. The CDR3 length is 13 residues. V shed 6 bases and J 6 bases; nucleotides not matched to a gene: 10. CDR1 and CDR2 from the germline V gene are SQVTM and ANQGSEA. The CDR3 reads CSVGQRTGLEQYF. The DNA for the CDR3 is TGCAGCGTGGGGCAGAGGACAGGGCTCGAGCAGTACTTC.